Shown below are 24 T cell receptor beta chains from a single sample sequenced in a study of PD-1 blockade in classical Hodgkin lymphoma. Method: immunoSEQ multiplex PCR; TCRdb's copy keeps in-frame clones and lacks some. The sample contains around 60,000 clones, around 94% of which appear only once. Sample time point: cycle 4 day 1 (C4D1), after less than 7 weeks of nivolumab. Each and every patient relapsed after autologous stem cell transplantation, and patients got differing brentuximab vedotin exposure. The sample consisted of peripheral blood mononuclear cells (PBMCs), taken before the fourth cycle of nivolumab. The receptors come from a human donor with classical Hodgkin lymphoma.

CDR3 nucleotides: TGCAGCGTCGAGAACACCGGGGAGCTGTTTTTT. The encoded protein is CSVENTGELFF. This chain joins TRBV29-1 and TRBJ2-2; the D is unclear. The V and J ends lost 6 bases and 1 base respectively, with 3 bases between them. CDR1 is SQVTM and CDR2 is ANQGSEA in the germline V gene. This CDR3 region has 11 residues.

The rearrangement joins TRBV5-6 to TRBJ1-1; possible D gene TRBD1, 5 bases. CDR1 and CDR2 (germline): SGHDT, YYEEEE. Trimming shortened V by 0 bases and J by 4 bases, and 7 bases separated the two germline ends. The CDR3 extends over 13 amino acids. The CDR3 reads CASSLAGTTEAFF. CDR3 in DNA: TGTGCCAGCAGCTTGGCAGGGACCACTGAAGCTTTCTTT.

This sequence joins TRBV13 and TRBJ2-5, with 13 nucleotides matching TRBD2. V lost 2 bases, J lost 2 bases, and 2 bases stayed unmatched. The CDR3 covers 16 residues. CDR1 and CDR2 from the germline V gene are PRHDT and FYEKMQ (reference sequence). CDR3 coding DNA: TGTGCCAGCAGCTTAAAACTAGCGGGGGGGCAAGAGACCCAGTACTTC. It codes for CASSLKLAGGQETQYF.

Here the CDR3 reads CASSDLAGGGEQFF. CDR3 coding DNA: TGCGCCAGCAGCGATCTAGCGGGAGGGGGTGAGCAGTTCTTC. The chain joins TRBV5-1 to TRBJ2-1; 12 nucleotides line up with TRBD2. Germline values: CDR1 SGHRS, CDR2 YFSETQ. The CDR3 runs to 14 residues. The trim removed 4 bases at V and 9 bases at J, leaving 5 bases unmatched.

The rearrangement joins TRBV19 to TRBJ2-1; D is possibly TRBD2 (6 bases). V dropped 4 bases and J dropped 4 bases, with 14 bases sitting between them. CDR3 length equals 15 residues. Germline V lookup: CDR1 LNHDA, CDR2 SQIVND (reference sequence). The CDR3 loop is CASSTARGRYNEQFF. The CDR3 DNA reads as TGTGCCAGTAGTACCGCCCGGGGGAGGTACAATGAGCAGTTCTTC.

V is TRBV25-1 and J is TRBJ2-1; unclear D gene. CDR1 and CDR2 (germline): MGHDK, SYGVNS. Trimming pared 2 bases from V and 7 bases from J, leaving 0 bases between. This CDR3 is built from 10 residues. In DNA form, the CDR3 reads TGTGCCAGCAGTGAAAATGAGCAGTTCTTC. Translating it yields CASSENEQFF.

This clone turned up a few times. This chain connects TRBV30 to TRBJ1-4; D uncertain. Germline loops: CDR1 GTSNPN, CDR2 SVGIG (reference sequence). V dropped 1 base and J dropped 0 bases, with 6 bases sitting between them. CDR3 length: 14 amino acids. CDR3 nucleotides: TGTGCCTGGAGTGGAGCCGCAACTAATGAAAAACTGTTTTTT. Amino acids: CAWSGAATNEKLFF.

The chain carries TRBV4-1 and TRBJ2-5; 12 bases are shared with TRBD2. V trimming: 0 bases; J trimming: 10 bases; junction bases outside the gene matches: 6. Per the germline V gene, CDR1 is MGHRA and CDR2 is YSYEKL. The CDR3 totals 15 residues. DNA for the CDR3: TGCGCCAGCAGCCAAGATAGACTAGCGGGAGCGGTCCAGTACTTC. Residues: CASSQDRLAGAVQYF.

This chain joins TRBV4-1 and TRBJ2-3; D unresolved. Trimming removed 0 bases at V and 6 bases at J, with 7 bases between. The CDR3 spans 13 residues. CDR1 MGHRA and CDR2 YSYEKL come from the germline V gene. The CDR3 coding sequence is TGCGCCAGCAGCCAAGAACCCGAGGATACGCAGTATTTT. Encoded protein: CASSQEPEDTQYF.

The V call is TRBV7-9, the J call TRBJ1-3; no firm D call. The CDR3 loop spans 19 amino acids. Trimming left V 4 bases short and J 1 base short, with 23 bases between. Per germline, CDR1 SEHNR and CDR2 FQNEAQ (reference sequence). CDR3 region: CASSSRALEGYGSGNTIYF. CDR3 DNA sequence: TGTGCCAGCAGCTCGAGAGCTCTGGAGGGATACGGGTCTGGAAACACCATATATTTT.

Of note for this clone: One end of the junction fails to match germline, which may point to a read error. This chain joins TRBV7-7 and TRBJ2-5; TRBD1 aligns across 10 bases. This CDR3 spans 14 amino acids. Germline V gives CDR1 SSHAT, CDR2 FNYEAQ (reference sequence). The CDR3 protein is CASSSGTGDETQYF. CDR3 sequence (DNA): TGTGCTAGCAGCTCCGGGACAGGGGACGAGACCCAGTACTTC.

The chain recombines TRBV6-5 with TRBJ1-4; D gene unclear. This CDR3 has 14 residues. V was clipped by 6 bases and J by 4 bases, with 12 bases between them. The germline V gene has CDR1 MNHEY and CDR2 SVGAGI. CDR3 DNA sequence: TGTGCCAGCAGAAGGACGGCGAGTAATGAAAAACTGTTTTTT. Protein product: CASRRTASNEKLFF.

The chain is built from TRBV30 and TRBJ2-1; 14 positions agree with TRBD2. Trimming at V came to 3 bases and at J to 1 base, leaving 8 bases not matched to a gene. The CDR3 consists of 18 residues. Germline V gene lookup returns CDR1 GTSNPN and CDR2 SVGIG (reference sequence). CDR3 amino acids: CAWSRGLAGEVSYNEQFF. DNA of the CDR3: TGTGCCTGGAGCCGGGGACTAGCGGGAGAGGTATCCTACAATGAGCAGTTCTTC.

The chain has TRBV10-3 and TRBJ2-5; D is ambiguous. Trimming took 6 bases from V and 5 from J, leaving 13 bases between them. In germline, CDR1 is ENHRY, CDR2 SYGVKD. CDR3 length: 13 amino acids. CDR3 DNA: TGTGCCATCAGCCCGGGTTCCCAGGAGACCCAGTACTTC. The encoded protein is CAISPGSQETQYF.

This chain connects TRBV6-5 to TRBJ1-4; a possible D gene is TRBD1 (5 bases). V dropped 5 bases and J dropped 6 bases, with 10 bases sitting between them. Germline CDR1 reads MNHEY; CDR2 reads SVGAGI. This CDR3 contains 13 residues. The CDR3 is CASSPEGHEKLFF. Here the CDR3 DNA reads TGTGCCAGCAGTCCCGAGGGGCATGAAAAACTGTTTTTT.

The V gene is TRBV5-1, the J gene TRBJ2-5; 11 bases line up with TRBD2. The CDR3 totals 16 residues. The junction had 5 bases not matched to a gene; V was cut back by 0 bases and J by 4 bases. Germline CDR1 and CDR2: SGHRS and YFSETQ. The CDR3 spells CASSLALAGGGETQYF. CDR3 sequence (DNA): TGCGCCAGCAGCTTGGCTCTAGCGGGGGGTGGAGAGACCCAGTACTTC.

This sequence joins TRBV9 and TRBJ2-3, with 14 bases that match TRBD2. In germline, CDR1 is SGDLS, CDR2 YYNGEE. CDR3 length equals 18 residues. The J segment lost 2 bases and the V segment lost 3 bases, leaving 8 bases of the junction unmatched. The CDR3 sequence: CASSEGLAGGRATDTQYF. CDR3 coding DNA: TGTGCCAGCAGCGAAGGACTAGCGGGGGGCCGGGCCACAGATACGCAGTATTTT.

This chain connects TRBV2 to TRBJ2-7; unclear D gene. Germline loops: CDR1 SNHLY, CDR2 FYNNEI. V dropped 6 bases and J dropped 4 bases, with 7 bases sitting between them. The CDR3 is 11 amino acids. CDR3 sequence reads: CASRVGYEQYF. CDR3 in DNA: TGTGCCAGCAGGGTTGGGTACGAGCAGTACTTC. The variable domain in full, completed from reference TRBV2 and TRBJ2-7, reads EPEVTQTPSHQVTQMGQEVILRCVPISNHLYFYWYRQILGQKVEFLVSFYNNEISEKSEIFDDQFSVERPDGSNFTLKIRSTKLEDSAMYFCASRVGYEQYFGPGTRLTVT.

The chain couples TRBV29-1 to TRBJ2-2, with a weak D call TRBD1 (6 bases). The CDR3 contains 12 residues. Germline loops: CDR1 SQVTM, CDR2 ANQGSEA. The V gene lost 7 bases and the J gene lost 6 bases, with 12 bases spanning the gap. Here the CDR3 reads CSAEWGPGELFF. CDR3 in DNA: TGCAGCGCCGAATGGGGGCCCGGGGAGCTGTTTTTT.

V and J are TRBV11-2 and TRBJ2-7; perhaps TRBD1 as D (7 bases). V dropped 5 bases and J dropped 2 bases, with 16 bases sitting between them. Per the germline V gene, CDR1 is SGHAT and CDR2 is FQNNGV. This CDR3 contains 15 residues. CDR3 sequence reads: CASSPTGDRAYEQYF. The DNA for the CDR3 is TGTGCCAGCAGCCCGACGGGAGACAGGGCCTACGAGCAGTACTTC. Filled out from reference TRBV11-2 and TRBJ2-7, the complete variable domain reads EAGVAQSPRYKIIEKRQSVAFWCNPISGHATLYWYQQILGQGPKLLIQFQNNGVVDDSQLPKDRFSAERLKGVDSTLKIQPAKLEDSAVYLCASSPTGDRAYEQYFGPGTRLTVT.

The chain is built from TRBV9 and TRBJ2-7; D possibly corresponds to TRBD2 (6 bases). This CDR3 is 15 amino acids long. V gave up 4 bases and J gave up 2 bases, with 16 bases separating them. Germline V gives CDR1 SGDLS, CDR2 YYNGEE. The CDR3 DNA is TGTGCCAGCAGCCCCGGAGGGATCTCCACCTACGAGCAGTACTTC. Its translation is CASSPGGISTYEQYF.

The chain uses TRBV5-4 and TRBJ2-2; no clear D gene. The V end lost 4 bases, the J end lost 0 bases, and 13 bases lay between the germline ends. Germline lookup yields CDR1 SGHNT and CDR2 YYREEE (reference sequence). The CDR3 loop spans 16 amino acids. The CDR3 spells CASSAPWSANTGELFF. In DNA, the CDR3 is TGTGCCAGCAGCGCCCCGTGGTCGGCGAACACCGGGGAGCTGTTTTTT.

This chain links TRBV7-9 with TRBJ1-2, with D unclear. The V end was cut by 3 bases, the J end by 4 bases, with 12 bases between. This CDR3 region has 14 residues. Germline loops: CDR1 SEHNR, CDR2 FQNEAQ (reference sequence). The CDR3 sequence is CASSLRAESYGYTF. In nucleotides, the CDR3 is TGTGCCAGCAGCTTGAGGGCCGAGAGCTATGGCTACACCTTC.

This chain links TRBV6-5 with TRBJ2-2; TRBD2 matches 8 bases. The CDR3 is 15 residues long. Germline CDR1 MNHEY, CDR2 SVGAGI. The trim removed 8 bases at V and 0 bases at J, leaving 5 bases unmatched. This CDR3 reads CASALAGTNTGELFF. Written as DNA, the CDR3 is TGTGCCAGCGCATTAGCGGGGACGAACACCGGGGAGCTGTTTTTT.